Listed below are T cell receptor beta chains from one sample, sequenced in a study of T cells in Graves' hyperthyroidism and ophthalmopathy. MiXCR, run by TCRdb on the multiplex PCR reads, gives a single entry per CDR3 protein. The sample lists roughly 500,000 distinct CDR3 sequences, approximately 23% occurring once. The sequencing sample was made of blood. The receptors here all came from a woman aged 70-85 years with Graves' ophthalmopathy. The CDR3 runs from the conserved cysteine through the conserved F or W. The D gene is left open where the match is weak. Not every row has a clone size; where given, it reads once, few, many or a size class.

v_gene	abundance	j_gene	d_gene	CDR3aa	CDR3nt
TRBV7-2	many	TRBJ2-5	-	CASSTRAGQETQYF	TGTGCCAGCAGCACAAGGGCGGGTCAAGAGACCCAGTACTTC
TRBV24-1	once	TRBJ2-5	-	CATSDLGQNQETQYF	TGTGCCACCAGTGATTTGGGGCAGAACCAAGAGACCCAGTACTTC
TRBV28	many	TRBJ2-5	-	CASSRTSTETQYF	TGTGCCAGCAGTCGAACTAGCACAGAGACCCAGTACTTC
TRBV30	few	TRBJ1-3	-	CAWSRAGNSGNTIYF	TGTGCCTGGAGCCGTGCAGGGAACTCTGGAAACACCATATATTTT
TRBV24-1	-	TRBJ2-3	-	CATSDLVQGRGDTQYF	TGTGCCACCAGTGATTTAGTCCAGGGGAGGGGAGATACGCAGTATTTT
TRBV19	-	TRBJ1-4	-	CASPEGVTNEKLFF	TGTGCCAGTCCTGAGGGGGTCACTAATGAAAAACTGTTTTTT
TRBV14	once	TRBJ2-6	-	CASSRPEPGHLSRGSSGANVLTF	TGTGCCAGCAGCCGTCCAGAACCAGGACATCTCTCTCGTGGGAGCTCTGGGGCCAACGTCCTGACTTTC
TRBV4-1	few	TRBJ1-5	TRBD1	CASSIPGNRGDQPQHF	TGCGCCAGCAGCATTCCCGGCAACAGGGGCGATCAGCCCCAGCATTTT
TRBV6-2/TRBV6-3	few	TRBJ1-1	-	CASSYGPVAFF	TGTGCCAGCAGTTACGGACCGGTAGCTTTCTTT
TRBV28	many	TRBJ2-4	TRBD2	CASSFGLAGVMNIQYF	TGTGCCAGCAGTTTCGGACTAGCGGGAGTTATGAACATTCAGTACTTC
TRBV10-3	few	TRBJ2-7	TRBD1	CAISTGTDYEQYF	TGTGCCATCAGTACTGGGACAGACTACGAGCAGTACTTC
TRBV6-2/TRBV6-3	-	TRBJ2-3	TRBD2	CASSVGRGDTQYF	TGTGCCAGCAGTGTCGGGAGGGGAGATACGCAGTATTTT
TRBV4-1	-	TRBJ1-2	TRBD1	CASSQGTGARGYTF	TGCGCCAGCAGCCAAGGGACAGGGGCGCGGGGCTACACCTTC
TRBV20-1	few	TRBJ2-1	TRBD1	CSAMGQGRGEQFF	TGCAGTGCTATGGGACAGGGGAGGGGTGAGCAGTTCTTC
TRBV13	many	TRBJ2-7	-	CASSERPGRRNEQYF	TGTGCCAGCAGCGAAAGGCCAGGCCGTAGGAACGAGCAGTACTTC
TRBV24-1	-	TRBJ2-1	TRBD1	CATSDATGGSYNEQFF	TGTGCCACCAGTGACGCGACAGGGGGCTCCTACAATGAGCAGTTCTTC
TRBV12-3/TRBV12-4	many	TRBJ2-2	-	CASSLLVGFDTGELFF	TGTGCCAGCAGTTTGCTGGTCGGGTTCGACACCGGGGAGCTGTTTTTT
TRBV28	many	TRBJ2-7	-	CASRTPKRSYEQYF	TGTGCCAGCAGGACACCAAAACGATCCTACGAGCAGTACTTC
TRBV7-9	few	TRBJ2-3	-	CASSLDVQGSDTQYF	TGTGCCAGCAGCTTAGACGTACAGGGCTCAGATACGCAGTATTTT
TRBV6-1	-	TRBJ2-3	-	CASSEHPQGTDTQYF	TGTGCCAGCAGTGAACACCCCCAAGGCACAGATACGCAGTATTTT
TRBV5-1	many	TRBJ2-1	TRBD2	CASSLEVLASYNEQFF	TGCGCCAGCAGCCTGGAGGTACTAGCGTCCTACAATGAGCAGTTCTTC
TRBV7-9	-	TRBJ2-2	-	CASSPRIGQVSGELFF	TGTGCCAGCAGCCCCCGGATCGGTCAGGTCAGCGGGGAGCTGTTTTTT
TRBV14	-	TRBJ1-1	TRBD1	CASSPYPDRGREAFF	TGTGCCAGCAGCCCCTACCCGGACAGGGGACGTGAAGCTTTCTTT
TRBV5-1	many	TRBJ2-2	-	CASSSKGPNTGELFF	TGCGCCAGCAGCTCCAAGGGGCCGAACACCGGGGAGCTGTTTTTT
TRBV2	few	TRBJ2-7	TRBD2	CASSRRTSGGRTEQYF	TGTGCCAGCAGTCGGAGGACTAGCGGAGGGCGAACGGAGCAGTACTTC
TRBV29-1	-	TRBJ1-1	-	CSVDRSEAFF	TGCAGCGTGGATCGATCTGAAGCTTTCTTT
TRBV12-3/TRBV12-4	-	TRBJ1-4	TRBD1	CASSRSRDRGYTNEKLFF	TGTGCCAGCAGCAGAAGCCGGGACAGAGGCTATACTAACGAAAAACTGTTTTTT
TRBV6-2/TRBV6-3	few	TRBJ1-6	-	CASYQRGRLSNSPLHF	TGTGCCAGTTACCAACGGGGCCGGCTGTCTAATTCACCCCTCCACTTT
TRBV29-1	few	TRBJ2-1	-	CSVGSSRKQFF	TGCAGCGTAGGTTCTAGTAGGAAGCAGTTCTTC
TRBV7-2	many	TRBJ2-7	-	CASSVEVGEQYF	TGTGCCAGCAGCGTTGAGGTGGGAGAGCAGTACTTC
TRBV5-1	-	TRBJ1-2	-	CASSPTGDAGYTF	TGCGCCAGCAGCCCGACCGGAGACGCTGGCTACACCTTC
TRBV12-3/TRBV12-4	few	TRBJ1-5	-	CASSSGDRNQPQHF	TGTGCCAGCAGTTCGGGAGATCGCAATCAGCCCCAGCATTTT
TRBV12-3/TRBV12-4	many	TRBJ1-1	-	CASRSAGLTEAFF	TGTGCCAGCAGGTCGGCAGGGCTGACTGAAGCTTTCTTT
TRBV15	-	TRBJ1-5	-	CATSRAQSNQPQHF	TGTGCCACCAGCAGAGCACAGAGCAATCAGCCCCAGCATTTT
TRBV7-8	-	TRBJ2-2	-	CASSPRRVVGELFF	TGTGCCAGCAGCCCCCGACGGGTGGTCGGGGAGCTGTTTTTT
TRBV29-1	many	TRBJ1-1	-	CSVTKPMNTEAFF	TGCAGCGTCACCAAACCCATGAACACTGAAGCTTTCTTT
TRBV20-1	-	TRBJ2-1	TRBD2	CSARGWAGGNNEQFF	TGCAGTGCTAGAGGTTGGGCGGGAGGAAACAATGAGCAGTTCTTC
TRBV5-1	-	TRBJ2-7	-	CASSLDFAGREQYF	TGCGCCAGCAGCTTGGATTTCGCCGGGAGAGAGCAGTACTTC
TRBV9	many	TRBJ2-5	-	CASSVADSQETQYF	TGTGCCAGCAGCGTAGCGGACAGCCAAGAGACCCAGTACTTC
TRBV6-5	-	TRBJ2-3	TRBD2	CAGSYSMRGGGRTDTQYF	TGTGCCGGCAGTTACTCGATGCGCGGCGGGGGACGCACAGATACGCAGTATTTT
TRBV30	few	TRBJ1-3	-	CAWTHGGNTIYF	TGTGCCTGGACACATGGTGGAAACACCATATATTTT
TRBV7-2	many	TRBJ2-1	TRBD2	CASSLMLAANEQFF	TGTGCCAGCAGCTTAATGCTAGCGGCTAATGAGCAGTTCTTC
TRBV24-1	-	TRBJ1-2	-	CATSDSDGGYTF	TGTGCCACCAGTGATAGTGACGGAGGCTACACCTTC
TRBV6-6	-	TRBJ1-1	-	CASSYSIGRVNTEAFF	TGTGCCAGCAGTTACTCGATAGGCAGGGTGAACACTGAAGCTTTCTTT
TRBV7-2	-	TRBJ1-1	-	CASSLQGPKNTEAFF	TGTGCCAGCAGCTTACAGGGGCCAAAGAACACTGAAGCTTTCTTT
TRBV6-5	-	TRBJ2-1	-	CASSYPHWEPYNEQFF	TGTGCCAGCAGTTACCCCCATTGGGAGCCGTACAATGAGCAGTTCTTC
TRBV6-1	-	TRBJ2-1	TRBD1	CASSERQGSYNEQFF	TGTGCCAGCAGTGAACGACAGGGTTCCTACAATGAGCAGTTCTTC
TRBV24-1	-	TRBJ2-6	-	CATTDGSSGANVLTF	TGTGCCACCACTGACGGCAGCTCTGGGGCCAACGTCCTGACTTTC
TRBV29-1	few	TRBJ1-5	-	CSVDSRASQPQHF	TGCAGCGTTGACTCGCGTGCCAGTCAGCCCCAGCATTTT